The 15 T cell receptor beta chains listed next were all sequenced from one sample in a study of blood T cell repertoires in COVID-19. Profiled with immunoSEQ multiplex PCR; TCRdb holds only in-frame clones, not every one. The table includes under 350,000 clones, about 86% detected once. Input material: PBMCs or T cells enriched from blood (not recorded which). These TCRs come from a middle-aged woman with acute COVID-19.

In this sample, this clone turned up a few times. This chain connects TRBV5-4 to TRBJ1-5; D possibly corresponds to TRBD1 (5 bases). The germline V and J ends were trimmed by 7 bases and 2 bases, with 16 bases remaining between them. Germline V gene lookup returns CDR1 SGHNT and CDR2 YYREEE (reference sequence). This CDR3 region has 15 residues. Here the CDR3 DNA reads TGTGCCAGCCAAACAGCCCCGGGGGGCAATCAGCCCCAGCATTTT. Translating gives CASQTAPGGNQPQHF. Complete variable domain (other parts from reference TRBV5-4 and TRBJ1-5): ETGVTQSPTHLIKTRGQQVTLRCSSQSGHNTVSWYQQALGQGPQFIFQYYREEENGRGNFPPRFSGLQFPNYSSELNVNALELDDSALYLCASQTAPGGNQPQHFGDGTRLSIL.

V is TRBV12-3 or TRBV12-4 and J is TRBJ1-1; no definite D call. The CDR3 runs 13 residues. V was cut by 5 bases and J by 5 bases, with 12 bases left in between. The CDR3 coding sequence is TGTGCCAGCAGTGGCCTCGGGAGAACTGAAGCTTTCTTT. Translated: CASSGLGRTEAFF.

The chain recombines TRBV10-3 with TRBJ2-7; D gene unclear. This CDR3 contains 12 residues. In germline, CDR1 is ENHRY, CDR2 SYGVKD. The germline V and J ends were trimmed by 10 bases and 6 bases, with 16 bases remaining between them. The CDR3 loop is CATKPLSAEQYF. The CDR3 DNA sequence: TGTGCCACCAAGCCACTTTCCGCCGAGCAGTACTTC.

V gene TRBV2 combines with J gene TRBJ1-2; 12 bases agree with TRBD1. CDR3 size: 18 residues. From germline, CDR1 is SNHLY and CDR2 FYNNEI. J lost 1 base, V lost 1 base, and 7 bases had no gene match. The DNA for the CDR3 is TGTGCCAGCAGTGAAGGGGGACAGGGGGCTCAGAGTAACTATGGCTACACCTTC. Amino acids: CASSEGGQGAQSNYGYTF.

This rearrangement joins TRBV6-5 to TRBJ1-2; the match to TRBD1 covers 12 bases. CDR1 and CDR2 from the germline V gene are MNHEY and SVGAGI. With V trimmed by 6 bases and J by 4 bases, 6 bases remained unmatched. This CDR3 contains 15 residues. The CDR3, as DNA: TGTGCCAGCAGGGGGACAGGGGGCCTGACCTATGGCTACACCTTC. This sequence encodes CASRGTGGLTYGYTF.

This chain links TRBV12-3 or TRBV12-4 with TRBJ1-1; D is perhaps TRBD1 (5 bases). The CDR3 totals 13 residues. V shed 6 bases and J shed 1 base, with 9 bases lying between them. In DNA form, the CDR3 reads TGTGCCAGCAGATCTCAGGGGAACACTGAAGCTTTCTTT. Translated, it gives CASRSQGNTEAFF.

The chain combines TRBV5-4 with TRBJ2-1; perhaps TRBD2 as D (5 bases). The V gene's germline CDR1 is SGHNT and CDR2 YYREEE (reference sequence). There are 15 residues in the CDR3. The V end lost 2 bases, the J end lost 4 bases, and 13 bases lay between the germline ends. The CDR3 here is CASSFRGRWYNEQFF. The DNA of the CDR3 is TGTGCCAGCAGCTTTCGGGGTCGGTGGTACAATGAGCAGTTCTTC.

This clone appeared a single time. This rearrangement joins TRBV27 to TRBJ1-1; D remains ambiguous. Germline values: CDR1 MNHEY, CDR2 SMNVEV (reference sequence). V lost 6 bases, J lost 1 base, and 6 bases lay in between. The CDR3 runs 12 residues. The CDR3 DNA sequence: TGTGCCAGCAGCAGGAAGAACACTGAAGCTTTCTTT. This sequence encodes CASSRKNTEAFF.

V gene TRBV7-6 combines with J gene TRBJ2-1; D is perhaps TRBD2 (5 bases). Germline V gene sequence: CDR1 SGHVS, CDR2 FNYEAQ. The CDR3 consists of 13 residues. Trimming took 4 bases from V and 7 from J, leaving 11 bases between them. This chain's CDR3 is CASSSRAGNEQFF. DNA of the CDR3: TGTGCCAGCAGCTCGCGGGCCGGGAATGAGCAGTTCTTC.

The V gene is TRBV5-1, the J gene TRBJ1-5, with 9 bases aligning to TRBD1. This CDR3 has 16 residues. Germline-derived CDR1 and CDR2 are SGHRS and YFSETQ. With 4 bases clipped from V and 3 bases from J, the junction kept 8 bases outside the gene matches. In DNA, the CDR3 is TGCGCCAGCAGCCCGGGGACAGGGACGGACAATCAGCCCCAGCATTTT. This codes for CASSPGTGTDNQPQHF.

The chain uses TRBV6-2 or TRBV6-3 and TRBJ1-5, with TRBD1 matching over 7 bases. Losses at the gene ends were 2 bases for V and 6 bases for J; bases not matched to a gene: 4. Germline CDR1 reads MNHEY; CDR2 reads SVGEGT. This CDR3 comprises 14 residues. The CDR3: CASSYLTGVQPQHF. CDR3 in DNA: TGTGCCAGCAGTTACCTTACAGGGGTTCAGCCCCAGCATTTT.

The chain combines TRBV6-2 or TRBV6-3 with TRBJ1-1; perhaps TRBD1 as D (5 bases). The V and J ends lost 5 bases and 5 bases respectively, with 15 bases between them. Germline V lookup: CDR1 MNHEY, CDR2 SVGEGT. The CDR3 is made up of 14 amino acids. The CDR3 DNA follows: TGTGCCAGCAGTCCCGCCCGGGGGGGGACTGAAGCTTTCTTT. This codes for CASSPARGGTEAFF.

The CDR3 nucleotides read TGTGCCAGCAGCTTAGGCTGGGACAGAGACACTGAAGCTTTCTTT. Translated, it gives CASSLGWDRDTEAFF. This rearrangement joins TRBV7-9 to TRBJ1-1, with 7 bases that match TRBD1. The germline V gene has CDR1 SEHNR and CDR2 FQNEAQ (reference sequence). V was pared by 1 base and J by 3 bases, with 5 bases of the junction left unmatched. This CDR3 spans 15 amino acids.

Written as DNA, the CDR3 is TGTGCCAGCTCCGACGGTCCAGGGGCTAACACCGGGGAGCTGTTTTTT. Translated: CASSDGPGANTGELFF. The chain carries TRBV6-4 and TRBJ2-2; D is possibly TRBD1 (6 bases). Trimming pared 8 bases from V and 2 bases from J, leaving 18 bases between. Per the germline V gene, CDR1 is MRHNA and CDR2 is SNTAGT. CDR3 length equals 16 residues.

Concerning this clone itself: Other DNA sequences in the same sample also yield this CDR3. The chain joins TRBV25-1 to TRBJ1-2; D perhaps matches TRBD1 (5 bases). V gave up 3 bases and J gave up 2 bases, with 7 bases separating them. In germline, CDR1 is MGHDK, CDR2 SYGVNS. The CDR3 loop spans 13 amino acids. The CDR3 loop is CASSEGGNYGYTF. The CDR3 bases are TGTGCCAGCAGTGAGGGGGGAAACTATGGCTACACCTTC.